This record concerns one T cell receptor (beta chain) sequence. Its antigen remains unidentified. This specimen belongs to a study of T-cell memory formation after mild COVID-19. Study-level findings and limits: Whereas later expanders leaned CD4+, clones contracting day 15 to 85 showed a balanced CD4/CD8 makeup. Among CD4+ contracting clones, most were CM and EM, and CD8+ ones EMRA. In pre-infection memory, a portion of responding clones appeared, which suggested that cross-reactive memory joined.

TCRdb recomputed calls from the 5' RACE reads with MiXCR, one row per CDR3 protein. Here the sample spans approximately 390,000 distinct CDR3 sequences, approximately 15% being singletons. V dropped 4 bases and J dropped 0; count of bases not matched to a gene: 5. CDR3 size: 16 residues. Germline V gene data show CDR1 as LGHNA and CDR2 as YSLEER. The sample consisted of PBMCs or a T cell subset sorted from them (not recorded which). The chain recombines TRBV4-3 with TRBJ2-1; 8 positions agree with TRBD2. This clonotype originated in a man between 18 and 29 years old who had mild COVID-19 (a few samples of this study predate the infection). Cell type and time point are not known. CDR3 sequence (DNA): TGCGCCAGCAGCCGTAGCGGGACTAGCTCCTACAATGAGCAGTTCTTC. Its protein product is CASSRSGTSSYNEQFF.